A selection of T cell receptor beta chains follows, all from one sample in a study of cytomegalovirus exposure and HLA in healthy donors. The protocol was immunoSEQ multiplex PCR, while the TCRdb copy is restricted to in-frame clones and leaves out a portion. The sample records 90,000 to 130,000 clones, approximately 96% being singletons. The specimen sequenced was PBMCs. The receptors shown here come from a woman between 18 and 29 years old in good health and CMV-seronegative. The CDR3 runs from the conserved cysteine through the conserved F or W. A D gene is named only where the DNA matches it firmly. The size entry is marked missing in some rows and otherwise reads once, few, many or a size class.

D gene | clone size | CDR3 length | J gene | V gene | CDR3 DNA | CDR3 protein
NA | NA | 15 | TRBJ1-4 | TRBV19 | TGTGCCAGTAGTCCCGGGACACTGGGTAATGAAAAACTGTTTTTT | CASSPGTLGNEKLFF
NA | NA | 15 | TRBJ2-5 | TRBV27 | TGTGCCAGCAGTTCGCTACACGGACAGCAAGAGACCCAGTACTTC | CASSSLHGQQETQYF
TRBD1 | NA | 16 | TRBJ2-3 | TRBV7-2 | TGTGCCAGCAGCTTACGGACAGGGGGAGTCATAGATACGCAGTATTTT | CASSLRTGGVIDTQYF
TRBD1 | NA | 13 | TRBJ1-2 | TRBV9 | TGTGCCAGCAGCTCGACAGGGCTCTATGGCTACACCTTC | CASSSTGLYGYTF
TRBD1 | NA | 16 | TRBJ1-3 | TRBV7-9 | TGTGCCAGCAGCAGTGGACAGGCCCTCTCTGGAAACACCATATATTTT | CASSSGQALSGNTIYF
NA | NA | 14 | TRBJ1-1 | TRBV27 | TGTGCCAGCAGCCCTAGGGGATTGGGCACTGAAGCTTTCTTT | CASSPRGLGTEAFF
NA | NA | 14 | TRBJ1-2 | TRBV13 | TGTGCCAGCAGCTTCCCCAGTACCACGTATGGCTACACCTTC | CASSFPSTTYGYTF
TRBD1 | NA | 14 | TRBJ1-2 | TRBV28 | TGTGCCAGCAGTCTGGGACAGGGGGCGTATGGCTACACCTTC | CASSLGQGAYGYTF
TRBD2 | NA | 14 | TRBJ2-7 | TRBV18 | TGTGCCAGCTCTTATGGGGGGGAAACCTACGAGCAGTACTTC | CASSYGGETYEQYF
NA | NA | 13 | TRBJ1-1 | TRBV28 | TGTGCCAGCATTTCTCCCGTAAACACTGAAGCTTTCTTT | CASISPVNTEAFF
NA | NA | 15 | TRBJ1-4 | TRBV9 | TGTGCCAGCAGCGCCGCAGCAGGTTCTAATGAAAAACTGTTTTTT | CASSAAAGSNEKLFF
NA | few | 17 | TRBJ2-3 | TRBV5-1 | TGCGCCAGCAGCTTGGTGACGGGGGGCTACGGCACAGATACGCAGTATTTT | CASSLVTGGYGTDTQYF
TRBD1 | NA | 16 | TRBJ2-2 | TRBV19 | TGTGCCAGTAGTTCACACCGGGACAGAAGGGCCGGGGAGCTGTTTTTT | CASSSHRDRRAGELFF
NA | NA | 14 | TRBJ2-1 | TRBV7-2 | TGTGCCAGCAGCTTAGTAGGGGGGGAGGATGAGCAGTTCTTC | CASSLVGGEDEQFF
TRBD1 | NA | 13 | TRBJ2-5 | TRBV28 | TGTGCCAGCAACCTCAGGGGGCCCGGGACCCAGTACTTC | CASNLRGPGTQYF
NA | NA | 12 | TRBJ2-7 | TRBV2 | TGTGCCAGCCAACCAACTTACTACGAGCAGTACTTC | CASQPTYYEQYF
TRBD2 | once | 16 | TRBJ2-3 | TRBV4-1 | TGCGCCAGCAGCCAACGACTAGCGGGGTCTACAGATACGCAGTATTTT | CASSQRLAGSTDTQYF
NA | NA | 13 | TRBJ1-2 | TRBV2 | TGTGCCAGCAGTGATTCATCAGACTATGGCTACACCTTC | CASSDSSDYGYTF
TRBD2 | NA | 17 | TRBJ2-1 | TRBV7-9 | TGTGCCAGCAGCCCGGGACTAGCGGGGGGCCCCTACAATGAGCAGTTCTTC | CASSPGLAGGPYNEQFF
TRBD2 | few | 18 | TRBJ2-7 | TRBV4-1 | TGCGCCAGCAGCCAAACAGCTTTAGCGGGGGCTAGCTCCTACGAGCAGTACTTC | CASSQTALAGASSYEQYF
NA | NA | 17 | TRBJ2-6 | TRBV7-6 | TGTGCCAGCCCCCAAGATTTAAGGGAGTGCGGGGCCAACGTCCTGACTTTC | CASPQDLRECGANVLTF
NA | NA | 16 | TRBJ2-7 | TRBV6-5 | TGTGCCAGCAGTTACTCCGGTGCAGGCAATTCCTACGAGCAGTACTTC | CASSYSGAGNSYEQYF
NA | NA | 13 | TRBJ2-2 | TRBV6-1 | TGTGCCAGCAGGAGGTTGGCCGGCGGGGAGCTGTTTTTT | CASRRLAGGELFF
NA | NA | 19 | TRBJ2-7 | TRBV19 | TGTGCCAGTAGCCCCACCACCCCGCGCCATTGGGCGAGGGAGTACGAGCAGTACTTC | CASSPTTPRHWAREYEQYF
NA | NA | 14 | TRBJ2-3 | TRBV7-9 | TGTGCCAGCAGCTTAACTCCACTCACAGATACGCAGTATTTT | CASSLTPLTDTQYF
TRBD1 | NA | 15 | TRBJ2-7 | TRBV5-4 | TGTGCCAGCAGCTATACAGGGGGCGCGACCGGGGAGCAGTACTTC | CASSYTGGATGEQYF
TRBD1 | NA | 16 | TRBJ2-3 | TRBV5-6 | TGTGCCAGCAGCTTGGTTGGGACAGGGATTCTAGATACGCAGTATTTT | CASSLVGTGILDTQYF
NA | NA | 13 | TRBJ1-1 | TRBV9 | TGTGCCAGCAGCGGTACACCGAACACTGAAGCTTTCTTT | CASSGTPNTEAFF
TRBD2 | NA | 15 | TRBJ2-7 | TRBV4-1 | TGCGCCAGCAGCCAAGGAAGCGGGGAGTCCTACGAGCAGTACTTC | CASSQGSGESYEQYF
NA | NA | 12 | TRBJ2-7 | TRBV11-1 | TGTGCCAGCAGCGCTCGACAGCACGAGCAGTACTTC | CASSARQHEQYF
TRBD1 | NA | 17 | TRBJ2-3 | TRBV5-1 | TGCGCCAGCAGCCCTAGACCGGGACAGGTTACAACAGATACGCAGTATTTT | CASSPRPGQVTTDTQYF
NA | NA | 15 | TRBJ2-3 | TRBV27 | TGTGCCAGCAGTTTGACTGCACTGAGCACAGATACGCAGTATTTT | CASSLTALSTDTQYF
NA | NA | 17 | TRBJ1-3 | TRBV16 | TGTGCCAGCAGCCAATCGATGGCCTTCAGCTCTGGAAACACCATATATTTT | CASSQSMAFSSGNTIYF